This T cell receptor (beta chain) was captured in a study of Ad26.COV2.S vaccination and SARS-CoV-2 variants. The data were produced by immunoSEQ multiplex PCR, yet TCRdb's version contains in-frame clones alone and is incomplete. In the table there are around 300,000 clones, about nine tenths of which are singletons. A note on this clone: Its antigen is unknown.

Findings and caveats of the study: Similar non-spike TCR breadth was seen in vaccine and placebo recipients. Spike-specific responses of CD8+ and CD4+ T cells were reported to display substantial breadth after vaccination.

The CDR3 totals 11 residues. V gave up 9 bases and J gave up 5 bases, with 10 bases separating them. Germline lookup yields CDR1 LNHDA and CDR2 SQIVND (reference sequence). Treatment of the sample: around 19 received Ad26.COV2.S at low or high dose, single or two shots; about 5 received placebo; per-sample allocation not given. The investigators took samples on day 63 after the first vaccine or placebo injection. The sample here was peripheral blood, taken in a trial of Ad26.COV2.S vaccine versus placebo. The rearrangement links TRBV19 to TRBJ1-2, with D possibly TRBD1 on 5 matching bases. The origin of this receptor is a person between 18 and 65 years old who received the Ad26.COV2.S COVID-19 vaccine or a placebo. The CDR3 here is CASEQEYGYTF. CDR3 sequence (DNA): TGTGCCAGCGAACAGGAATATGGCTACACCTTC.